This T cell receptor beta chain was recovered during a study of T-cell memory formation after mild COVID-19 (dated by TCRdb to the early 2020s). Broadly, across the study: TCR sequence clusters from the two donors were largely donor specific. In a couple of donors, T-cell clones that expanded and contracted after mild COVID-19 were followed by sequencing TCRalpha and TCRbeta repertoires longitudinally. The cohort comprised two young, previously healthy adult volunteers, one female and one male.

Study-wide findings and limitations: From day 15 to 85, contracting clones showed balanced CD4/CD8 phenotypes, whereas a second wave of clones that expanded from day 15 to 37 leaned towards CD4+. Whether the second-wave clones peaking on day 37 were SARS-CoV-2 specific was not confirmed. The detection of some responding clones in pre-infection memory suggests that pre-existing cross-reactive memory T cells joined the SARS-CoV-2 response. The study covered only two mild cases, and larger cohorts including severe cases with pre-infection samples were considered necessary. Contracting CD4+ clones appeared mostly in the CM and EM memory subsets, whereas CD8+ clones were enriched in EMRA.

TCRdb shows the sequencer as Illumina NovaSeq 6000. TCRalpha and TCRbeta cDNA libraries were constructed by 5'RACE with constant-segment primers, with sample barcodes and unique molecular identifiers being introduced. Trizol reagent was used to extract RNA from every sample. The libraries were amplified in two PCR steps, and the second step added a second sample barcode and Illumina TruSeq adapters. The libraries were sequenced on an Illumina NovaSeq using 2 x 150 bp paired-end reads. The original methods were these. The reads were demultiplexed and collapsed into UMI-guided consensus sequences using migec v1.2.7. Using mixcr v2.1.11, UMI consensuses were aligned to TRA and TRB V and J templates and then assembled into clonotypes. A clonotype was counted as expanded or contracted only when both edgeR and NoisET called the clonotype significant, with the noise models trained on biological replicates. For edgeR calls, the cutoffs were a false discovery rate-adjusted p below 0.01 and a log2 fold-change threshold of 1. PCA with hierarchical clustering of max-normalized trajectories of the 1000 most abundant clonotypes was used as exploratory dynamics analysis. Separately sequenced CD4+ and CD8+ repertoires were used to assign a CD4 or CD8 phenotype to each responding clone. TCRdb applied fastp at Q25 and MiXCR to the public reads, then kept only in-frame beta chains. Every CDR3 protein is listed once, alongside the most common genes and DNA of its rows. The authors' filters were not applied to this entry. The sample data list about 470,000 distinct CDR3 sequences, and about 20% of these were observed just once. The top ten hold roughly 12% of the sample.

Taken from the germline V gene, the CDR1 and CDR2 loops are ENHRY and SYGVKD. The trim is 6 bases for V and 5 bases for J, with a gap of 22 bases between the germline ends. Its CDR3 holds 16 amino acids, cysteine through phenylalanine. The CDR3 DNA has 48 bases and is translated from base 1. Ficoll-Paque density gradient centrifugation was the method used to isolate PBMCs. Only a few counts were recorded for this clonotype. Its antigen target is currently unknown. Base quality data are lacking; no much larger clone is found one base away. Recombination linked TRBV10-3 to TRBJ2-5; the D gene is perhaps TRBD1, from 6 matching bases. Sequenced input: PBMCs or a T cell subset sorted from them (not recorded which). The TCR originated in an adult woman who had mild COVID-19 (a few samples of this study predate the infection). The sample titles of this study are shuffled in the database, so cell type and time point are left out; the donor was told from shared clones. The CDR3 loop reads CAISGKMAGQGETQYF. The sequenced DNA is TGTGCCATCAGCGGAAAGATGGCCGGTCAGGGGGAGACCCAGTACTTC.